This TCR beta chain originates from a study of blood T cell repertoires in COVID-19. Someone with COVID-19 had been met by exposed participants within 2 weeks before study entry. The J segment lost 6 bases and the V segment lost 1 base, leaving 2 bases of the junction unmatched. Germline CDR1 and CDR2: LNHDA and SQIVND (reference sequence). The CDR3 contains 15 residues. In the original analysis: Reference gene primer amplification in the assay estimated nucleated cell counts. The method was immunoSEQ multiplex PCR; TCRdb's version includes in-frame clones alone and lacks a portion of them. The V and J calls and the clone size are those of that table, but D and trimming were determined from the DNA. This sample has approximately 280,000 clones, with around 83% found just once.

Source material: PBMCs or T cells enriched from blood (not recorded which). The gene calls are TRBV19 and TRBJ2-1; TRBD1 matches 11 bases. This sequence originates from a man aged 35 to 55 who had been exposed to COVID-19. The CDR3 is CASSIGTGGFNEQFF. The DNA of the CDR3 is TGTGCCAGTAGTATAGGGACAGGGGGCTTCAATGAGCAGTTCTTC.